The rows below give T cell receptor beta chains drawn from one sample of a study of vaccination effects on CD4 cells after COVID-19. Produced via immunoSEQ multiplex PCR; TCRdb's table is partial and in-frame only. This sample yields tens of thousands of clones, of which around 63% are seen a single time; roughly 5% belongs to the top ten. No cognate antigen is known for these TCRs. The sample in question was CD4+ T cells from PBMCs cultured without peptide, obtained before COVID-19 vaccination. The receptors here all came from a human donor who received a COVID-19 vaccine. The CDR3 runs from the conserved cysteine through the conserved F or W. A D gene is named only where the DNA matches it firmly. For some rows the clone size is stated as once, few or many, or as a class when expanded; others skip it.

>few|TRBD1|TRBJ1-4|TRBV16
TGTGCCAGCAGCCTTCGACAGGGTTTAAGCGAAAAACTGTTTTTT
CASSLRQGLSEKLFF
>few|TRBD1|TRBJ1-1|TRBV28
TGTGCCAGCAGTCCTTGGACAGGGCGCACTGAAGCTTTCTTT
CASSPWTGRTEAFF
>-|-|TRBJ1-5|TRBV2
TGTGCCAGCGGCGGTGGAGGGGACCGCAATCAGCCCCAGCATTTT
CASGGGGDRNQPQHF
>-|-|TRBJ2-1|TRBV5-8
TGTGCCAGCAGCCCGTTATTTTCGCTTAACAATGAGCAGTTCTTC
CASSPLFSLNNEQFF
>-|-|TRBJ1-1|TRBV19
TGTGCCAGTAGCGGCAGGAGAAACCACACTGAAGCTTTCTTT
CASSGRRNHTEAFF
>-|TRBD1|TRBJ1-1|TRBV3-1/TRBV3-2
TGTGCCAGCAGATTACAGGGGTGGACTGAAGCTTTCTTT
CASRLQGWTEAFF
>-|TRBD2|TRBJ2-2|TRBV29-1
TGCAGCGCCGGACTAGCGGGGGACACCGGGGAGCTGTTTTTT
CSAGLAGDTGELFF
>-|-|TRBJ1-1|TRBV5-3
TGTGCCAGAAGCTGGGGGTCGTTGAACACTGAAGCTTTCTTT
CARSWGSLNTEAFF
>-|-|TRBJ2-7|TRBV6-6
TGTGCCAGCAGGCCACAGGGTTCCTACGAGCAGTACTTC
CASRPQGSYEQYF
>-|-|TRBJ1-6|TRBV5-1
TGCGCCAGCAGCTTGACAGGCCATTCACCCCTCCACTTT
CASSLTGHSPLHF
>once|TRBD1|TRBJ1-1|TRBV30
TGTGCCTACAAACAGGGGGCGAACACTGAAGCTTTCTTT
CAYKQGANTEAFF
>-|-|TRBJ1-6|TRBV19
TGTGCCAGTAAACGATCACCGGATCTGGGTTCACCCCTCCACTTT
CASKRSPDLGSPLHF
>-|-|TRBJ1-3|TRBV5-5
TGTGCCAGCAGCTTGTTGGGGGAGCGCGGAAACACCATATATTTT
CASSLLGERGNTIYF
>few|-|TRBJ2-1|TRBV3-1/TRBV3-2
TGTGCCAGCAGCCGGATCCCCCAACGGTCCGGTGAGCAGTTCTTC
CASSRIPQRSGEQFF
>once|TRBD2|TRBJ2-1|TRBV29-1
TGCAGCGGGGGACTAGTCGATTACAATGAGCAGTTCTTC
CSGGLVDYNEQFF
>-|TRBD1|TRBJ1-3|TRBV5-4
TGTGCCAGCAGCGGACGACAGGGGGCTGGAAACACCATATATTTT
CASSGRQGAGNTIYF
>-|-|TRBJ2-1|TRBV23-1
TGCGCCAGCAGTCAATCAGGGCGGGGTGTCCCCTACAATGAGCAGTTCTTC
CASSQSGRGVPYNEQFF
>-|TRBD1|TRBJ1-6|TRBV2
TGTGCCAGCAGTGCTACGCCCCGGGCAGGGGGCGGTTCACCCCTCCACTTT
CASSATPRAGGGSPLHF
>-|-|TRBJ1-1|TRBV12-3/TRBV12-4
TGTGCCAGCAGTTTTTCGAGGAACACTGAAGCTTTCTTT
CASSFSRNTEAFF
>-|TRBD2|TRBJ2-1|TRBV9
TGTGCCAGCAGCGTCCCTAGCGGGGGGGCCAATGAGCAGTTCTTC
CASSVPSGGANEQFF
>-|-|TRBJ2-2|TRBV18
TGTGCCAGCTCACCACCGGGGCTCACCGGGGAGCTGTTTTTT
CASSPPGLTGELFF
>-|-|TRBJ2-3|TRBV3-1/TRBV3-2
TGTGCCAGCAGCCAATCAGATACGCAGTATTTT
CASSQSDTQYF
>few|-|TRBJ2-4|TRBV7-2
TGTGCCAGCAGCCAGCAGAGCGGACACCGAGCCAAAAACATTCAGTACTTC
CASSQQSGHRAKNIQYF
>-|TRBD1|TRBJ1-2|TRBV6-2/TRBV6-3
TGTGCCAGCAGTTACCCCGGAGTGACAGGGCTAAAGGATGGCTACACCTTC
CASSYPGVTGLKDGYTF
>few|-|TRBJ1-2|TRBV5-6
TGTGCCAGCAGCTTGGTGGTCAGCACCTACTATGGCTACACCTTC
CASSLVVSTYYGYTF
>-|TRBD1|TRBJ2-5|TRBV27
TGTGCCAGCTCAACAGGGGGCAGGCAGACCCAGTACTTC
CASSTGGRQTQYF
>few|-|TRBJ1-2|TRBV28
TGTGCCAGCAGCCGGCATGGCTACACCTTC
CASSRHGYTF
>-|TRBD1|TRBJ2-5|TRBV7-9
TGTGCCAGCAGTCGTAGGGGAGCTGGGGGACAGGGGCCCGGGCTCCAGTACTTC
CASSRRGAGGQGPGLQYF
>-|-|TRBJ1-1|TRBV18
TGTGCCAGCTCACCACAGGGAAACACTGAAGCTTTCTTT
CASSPQGNTEAFF